Below, 28 T cell receptor beta chains from the same sample are listed, as sequenced in a study of cytomegalovirus exposure and HLA in healthy donors. PCR was performed using 60 Vbeta and 13 Jbeta primers. Method: immunoSEQ multiplex PCR; TCRdb's copy keeps in-frame clones and lacks some. The data contain 100,000 or so clones, more than 80% of them singletons. Sample: PBMCs. Every receptor here comes from a man aged 25 to 40 in good health and CMV-seronegative.

The chain combines TRBV16 with TRBJ2-1; no clear D. The CDR3 covers 13 residues. Trimming took off 0 bases at V and 12 bases at J, with 12 bases between the two ends. Germline CDR1 KGHSY, CDR2 FQNENV. This CDR3 is CASSQSERWVQFF. The CDR3, as DNA: TGTGCCAGCAGCCAATCAGAGCGCTGGGTGCAGTTCTTC. The full variable domain, in which reference TRBV16 and TRBJ2-1 provide the parts outside the CDR3, is GEEVAQTPKHLVRGEGQKAKLYCAPIKGHSYVFWYQQVLKNEFKFLISFQNENVFDETGMPKERFSAKCLPNSPCSLEIQATKLEDSAVYFCASSQSERWVQFFGPGTRLTVL.

This chain connects TRBV7-2 to TRBJ2-5; tentative D call: TRBD2 (6 bases). V was shortened by 5 bases and J by 5 bases, with 24 bases between the two germline ends. Germline CDR1 is SGHTA and CDR2 is FQGNSA. The CDR3 consists of 17 residues. The CDR3 loop reads CASSLAPSTGVEETQYF. In nucleotides, the CDR3 is TGTGCCAGCAGCCTTGCCCCATCGACGGGAGTAGAGGAGACCCAGTACTTC.

This chain joins TRBV29-1 and TRBJ1-5, with a weak D call TRBD1 (6 bases). CDR1 is SQVTM and CDR2 is ANQGSEA in the germline V gene. Trimming left V 4 bases short and J 4 bases short, with 11 bases between. There are 13 residues in the CDR3. DNA of the CDR3: TGCAGCGTTGGGGGAGGGGGTAATCAGCCCCAGCATTTT. This gives the protein CSVGGGGNQPQHF.

The chain has TRBV9 and TRBJ1-1; D remains unclear. The length of the CDR3 is 14 residues. Trimming shortened V by 4 bases and J by 3 bases, and 13 bases separated the two germline ends. In germline, CDR1 is SGDLS, CDR2 YYNGEE. In DNA, the CDR3 is TGTGCCAGCAGCCCTCAGTCCCGTGACACTGAAGCTTTCTTT. This codes for CASSPQSRDTEAFF.

The chain couples TRBV7-2 to TRBJ1-5; the D gene is possibly TRBD1 (6 bases). Germline V gene data show CDR1 as SGHTA and CDR2 as FQGNSA. Trimming shortened V by 1 base and J by 3 bases, and 10 bases separated the two germline ends. This CDR3 comprises 15 residues. In DNA form, the CDR3 reads TGTGCCAGCAGCTTAGGGGCAGGGGACAATCAGCCCCAGCATTTT. It encodes CASSLGAGDNQPQHF.

V and J are TRBV6-1 and TRBJ2-7; 11 nucleotides line up with TRBD2. In germline, CDR1 is MNHNS, CDR2 SASEGT. V dropped 6 bases and J dropped 0; count of bases not matched to a gene: 1. This CDR3 spans 14 amino acids. Here the CDR3 DNA reads TGTGCCAGCAGAACTAGCGGGAGCTCCTACGAGCAGTACTTC. Its translation: CASRTSGSSYEQYF.

This chain uses TRBV4-1 with TRBJ2-7; 10 bases fit TRBD1. J lost 9 bases, V lost 1 base, and 15 bases had no gene match. This CDR3 has 17 residues. The germline gives CDR1 MGHRA, CDR2 YSYEKL. The CDR3 region is CASSQVGGTGVFFGQYF. For the CDR3, the DNA is TGCGCCAGCAGCCAAGTCGGGGGGACAGGGGTCTTTTTTGGGCAGTACTTC.

The chain carries TRBV28 and TRBJ2-3, with D tentatively TRBD2 (7 bases). Germline CDR1 reads MDHEN; CDR2 reads SYDVKM. Trimming removed 7 bases from V and 0 bases from J, with 14 bases in between. The CDR3 is made up of 15 amino acids. CDR3 sequence reads: CASTRGGLSTDTQYF. For the CDR3, the DNA is TGTGCCAGCACACGCGGGGGCCTGAGCACAGATACGCAGTATTTT.

The chain links TRBV6-5 to TRBJ2-3, with 7 bases that match TRBD2. Germline lookup yields CDR1 MNHEY and CDR2 SVGAGI. V shed 8 bases and J 2 bases; nucleotides not matched to a gene: 7. CDR3 size: 14 residues. The CDR3 DNA sequence: TGTGCCAGCTCTCGGGGGGAAACCACAGATACGCAGTATTTT. It is translated as CASSRGETTDTQYF.

The chain links TRBV7-3 to TRBJ2-1, with a weak D call TRBD2 (5 bases). The V end lost 5 bases, the J end lost 5 bases, and 16 bases lay between the germline ends. The CDR3 is 15 residues long. Germline CDR1 SGHTA, CDR2 FQGTGA. The CDR3 loop reads CASSPRTATNNEQFF. CDR3 DNA sequence: TGTGCCAGCAGCCCGCGGACTGCAACGAACAATGAGCAGTTCTTC.

This sequence joins TRBV29-1 and TRBJ2-1; 7 nucleotides agree with TRBD2. This CDR3 contains 12 residues. CDR1 is SQVTM, CDR2 ANQGSEA, per germline. The junction had 0 bases not matched to a gene; V was cut back by 6 bases and J by 1 base. CDR3 sequence reads: CSVRGSYNEQFF. The CDR3 bases are TGCAGCGTGCGGGGGTCCTACAATGAGCAGTTCTTC.

This chain joins TRBV6-5 and TRBJ2-5, with 7 positions matching TRBD1. This CDR3 has 13 residues. J was trimmed by 3 bases and V by 5 bases; bases with no gene match: 3. Germline CDR1 reads MNHEY; CDR2 reads SVGAGI. The CDR3 DNA follows: TGTGCCAGCAGTAGAGACAGGGAAGAGACCCAGTACTTC. Its protein product is CASSRDREETQYF.

Within the sample, this clone is medium-sized. The chain employs TRBV18 and TRBJ1-1; D is undetermined. The germline V gene encodes CDR1 KGHSH and CDR2 LQKENI. CDR3 length: 15 residues. V dropped 0 bases and J dropped 1 base, with 9 bases sitting between them. CDR3 DNA: TGTGCCAGCTCACCACCGGAACAGACGAACACTGAAGCTTTCTTT. As protein: CASSPPEQTNTEAFF.

The J gene is TRBJ1-3, the V gene TRBV15, with a tentative D call TRBD1 (6 bases). The CDR3 has 17 residues. Deletions cut 1 base from V and 0 bases from J, with 13 bases between. Germline V gene data show CDR1 as LNHNV and CDR2 as YYDKDF (reference sequence). The CDR3 loop is CATSRGKGEGSGNTIYF. CDR3 nucleotides: TGTGCCACCAGCAGAGGGAAGGGGGAAGGCTCTGGAAACACCATATATTTT.

This clone is a singleton in its sample. This chain joins TRBV4-1 and TRBJ2-6, with 8 bases lining up with TRBD2. CDR1 and CDR2 from the germline V gene are MGHRA and YSYEKL. This CDR3 has 19 amino acids. Trimming cost V 4 bases and J 2 bases; bases outside gene matches: 13. The CDR3 coding sequence is TGCGCCAGCAGCCCAGACGATGTTAGCGGGGTTCCTGGGGCCAACGTCCTGACTTTC. Protein: CASSPDDVSGVPGANVLTF.

The chain joins TRBV7-8 to TRBJ1-4, with TRBD1 identical over 7 bases. Germline trimming cut 7 bases from V and 10 bases from J; bases unmatched to any gene: 12. The CDR3 runs 14 residues. Per the germline V gene, CDR1 is SGHVS and CDR2 is FQNEAQ. In nucleotides, the CDR3 is TGTGCCAGCACCCCACGGAGGGGGCATGGAAAACTGTTTTTT. This translates into CASTPRRGHGKLFF.

The gene calls are TRBV6-6 and TRBJ2-5; a possible D gene is TRBD2 (6 bases). Germline CDR1 MNHNY, CDR2 SVGAGI (reference sequence). The CDR3 has 15 amino acids. Trimming left V 0 bases short and J 1 base short, with 9 bases between. The CDR3 spells CASSYSYGGQETQYF. As DNA, the CDR3 is TGTGCCAGCAGTTACTCTTACGGGGGCCAAGAGACCCAGTACTTC.

The J gene is TRBJ1-2, the V gene TRBV25-1; 12 bases align to TRBD1. The germline V gene has CDR1 MGHDK and CDR2 SYGVNS. The CDR3 has 18 amino acids. The J segment lost 6 bases and the V segment lost 1 base, leaving 12 bases of the junction unmatched. For the CDR3, the DNA is TGTGCCAGCAGTGAATCTGGGACAGGGGGCGCTTCTCTCGATGGCTACACCTTC. It translates to CASSESGTGGASLDGYTF.

As DNA, the CDR3 is TGTGCCAGCAGCTGGGGCGACAGGGTCGACACTGAAGCTTTCTTT. It codes for CASSWGDRVDTEAFF. This sequence joins TRBV6-5 and TRBJ1-1; TRBD1 matches at 7 bases. Trimming removed 6 bases from V and 3 bases from J; junction bases left unmatched: 10. Germline V gene sequence: CDR1 MNHEY, CDR2 SVGAGI. The CDR3 contains 15 residues.

The chain recombines TRBV25-1 with TRBJ2-7; 8 positions agree with TRBD1. Trimming took 3 bases from V and 3 from J; bases not matched to a gene: 4. Germline V gene sequence: CDR1 MGHDK, CDR2 SYGVNS. This CDR3 region has 14 residues. CDR3 amino acids: CASSDDRGIYEQYF. CDR3 sequence (DNA): TGTGCCAGCAGTGATGACAGGGGAATCTACGAGCAGTACTTC.

The rearrangement links TRBV30 to TRBJ2-5, with D hard to call. Trimming removed 5 bases from V and 1 base from J, with 8 bases in between. Germline loops: CDR1 GTSNPN, CDR2 SVGIG (reference sequence). This CDR3 contains 12 residues. Here the CDR3 reads CAWARVQETQYF. The CDR3 DNA follows: TGTGCCTGGGCGAGAGTCCAAGAGACCCAGTACTTC.

The chain has TRBV15 and TRBJ2-3; possible D gene TRBD2, 6 bases. Trimming stripped 1 base from V and 3 bases from J, with 8 bases between. The CDR3 extends over 14 amino acids. Per germline, CDR1 LNHNV and CDR2 YYDKDF (reference sequence). DNA of the CDR3: TGTGCCACCAGCAGAGCGCTAGCGACAGATACGCAGTATTTT. This translates into CATSRALATDTQYF.

The V gene is TRBV7-2, the J gene TRBJ2-3; 10 positions agree with TRBD1. The junction had 6 bases not matched to a gene; V was cut back by 5 bases and J by 1 base. The CDR3 has 16 amino acids. Germline loops: CDR1 SGHTA, CDR2 FQGNSA. CDR3 protein: CASSGTGVLRTDTQYF. CDR3 DNA sequence: TGTGCCAGCAGCGGGACAGGGGTATTGCGCACAGATACGCAGTATTTT.

The chain couples TRBV30 to TRBJ2-7, with a tentative D call TRBD2 (5 bases). Trimming pared 2 bases from V and 2 bases from J, leaving 13 bases between. Germline loops: CDR1 GTSNPN, CDR2 SVGIG (reference sequence). The CDR3 is 14 amino acids. CDR3 residues: CAWSKSGEAYEQYF. CDR3 DNA sequence: TGTGCCTGGAGTAAAAGCGGCGAGGCCTACGAGCAGTACTTC.

The chain links TRBV10-2 to TRBJ1-5, with TRBD1 as a possible D gene (6 bases). Germline CDR1 is WSHSY and CDR2 is SAAADI. V lost 8 bases to trimming and J lost 6 bases, with 20 bases between them. The CDR3 sequence is 15 residues long. CDR3 region: CASGVGAPVGQPQHF. CDR3 nucleotides: TGCGCCAGCGGCGTGGGGGCCCCAGTAGGTCAGCCCCAGCATTTT.

The CDR3, as DNA: TGTGCCAGCAGTCCAGTGCGTGGACTAGCGGGGACCCAGCCAGATACGCAGTATTTT. Its protein is CASSPVRGLAGTQPDTQYF. This sequence joins TRBV27 and TRBJ2-3, with 12 bases that match TRBD2. V shed 5 bases, J shed 4 bases, and the junction held 16 bases outside the gene matches. This CDR3 spans 19 amino acids. CDR1 and CDR2 from the germline V gene are MNHEY and SMNVEV (reference sequence).

This chain uses TRBV6-5 with TRBJ1-2; D may be TRBD1 (5 bases). The CDR3 length is 15 residues. V was pared by 8 bases and J by 2 bases, with 18 bases between. In germline, CDR1 is MNHEY, CDR2 SVGAGI. The CDR3 region is CASRNKGQGNYGYTF. The CDR3 DNA sequence: TGTGCCAGCCGAAACAAGGGGCAGGGAAACTATGGCTACACCTTC.

The chain couples TRBV15 to TRBJ2-5; 8 nucleotides agree with TRBD2. The CDR3 covers 14 residues. CDR1 is LNHNV, CDR2 YYDKDF, per germline (reference sequence). The V and J ends lost 11 bases and 5 bases, in that order; junction bases with no gene match: 13. This CDR3 is CASSTSGGSETQYF. The CDR3 DNA follows: TGTGCCTCGAGCACCTCGGGAGGGTCGGAGACCCAGTACTTC.